The T cell receptor beta chain under discussion was sequenced for a study of vaccination effects on CD4 cells after COVID-19. Viral peptide pools were used in the ViraFEST assay to expand antigen-specific CD4+ T cells, and sequencing came afterward. A 10-day culture period preceded the isolation of CD4+ T cells. No vaccinee had earlier SARS-CoV-2 infection, and nucleocapsid antibodies were negative. In culture with around 10 IU/ml IL-2 and 9 to 10 ug/ml peptides, PBMC were grown at a few million per well. Replacing half the medium with IL-2 medium was done on days 3 and 7. The table came from immunoSEQ multiplex PCR; TCRdb's copy has only in-frame clones and leaves some out. The table has tens of thousands of clones, over 80% seen once; the top ten hold approximately 2.4%. Findings and limits, study-wide: Infection- and vaccine-induced clones contracted markedly late after vaccination.

On this clone: Antigen: not known.

Germline CDR1 is MGHRA and CDR2 is YSYEKL. Unmatched junction bases numbered 2, after V lost 1 base and J lost 1 base. This CDR3 comprises 16 residues. The chain uses TRBV4-1 and TRBJ2-3, with 10 bases identical to TRBD2. The origin of this receptor is a human donor who received a COVID-19 vaccine. Sequencing was performed on CD4+ T cells from PBMCs cultured with HCoV-229E spike peptides, taken before COVID-19 vaccination. CDR3 sequence: CASSQAGTSGTDTQYF. The CDR3 coding sequence is TGCGCCAGCAGCCAAGCCGGGACTAGCGGCACAGATACGCAGTATTTT.